A single TCR beta chain is shown here with its context. Its antigen is currently unknown. Only in-frame clones appear in the TCRdb table, and some are missing; sequencing was by immunoSEQ multiplex PCR. The sample lists 60,000 to 90,000 clones; approximately 81% were seen once. The junction had 4 bases not matched to a gene; V was cut back by 3 bases and J by 2 bases. This CDR3 is 15 amino acids long. Germline V lookup: CDR1 KGHSH, CDR2 LQKENI. This entry comes from a study of vaccination effects on CD4 cells after COVID-19. Notes on the study in general: Healthy vaccine recipients' vaccine-induced clones were almost all SARS-CoV-2 mono-reactive.

Expansion with viral peptide pools was applied to antigen-specific CD4+ T cells by the ViraFEST assay prior to sequencing. Researchers isolated CD4+ T cells once approximately eleven days of culture had elapsed. Each participant was given two doses of one vaccine (BNT162b2 or mRNA-1273). Replacing half the medium with IL-2 medium was done on days 3 and 7. The source is a human donor who received a COVID-19 vaccine. Sample: CD4+ T cells from PBMCs cultured with HCoV-229E spike peptides, taken after COVID-19 vaccination. The rearrangement uses TRBV18 and TRBJ2-3, with TRBD1 matching over 8 bases. The CDR3 reads CASSPRTGTTDTQYF. The CDR3 nucleotides are TGTGCCAGCTCACCGAGGACAGGGACCACAGATACGCAGTATTTT. The whole variable domain, remainder taken from reference TRBV18 and TRBJ2-3, is NAGVMQNPRHLVRRRGQEARLRCSPMKGHSHVYWYRQLPEEGLKFMVYLQKENIIDESGMPKERFSAEFPKEGPSILRIQQVVRGDSAAYFCASSPRTGTTDTQYFGPGTRLTVL.